Given below is one T cell receptor beta chain in context. The germline V and J ends were trimmed by 0 bases and 0 bases, with 6 bases remaining between them. Germline-derived CDR1 and CDR2 are KGHSH and LQKENI. The CDR3 has 14 residues. Here immunoSEQ multiplex PCR was the method, and the copy in TCRdb shows in-frame clones only, minus some. The sample has about 120,000 clones; around 85% are singletons. These data belong to a study of T cell responses to AZD1222 COVID-19 vaccine. Here the sequenced sample was peripheral blood, taken on day 0 of AZD1222 vaccination. This chain uses TRBV18 with TRBJ2-7; D unclear. This TCR was sampled from an adult in good health. The CDR3 protein is CASSPPAGSYEQYF. The CDR3 DNA reads as TGTGCCAGCTCACCACCTGCAGGCTCCTACGAGCAGTACTTC.